These 9 T cell receptor beta chains were sequenced from one sample in a study of cytomegalovirus exposure and HLA in healthy donors. Primers: 60 Vbeta forward and 13 Jbeta reverse. This table comes from immunoSEQ multiplex PCR, and its TCRdb copy is limited to in-frame clones, with some not included. The table includes 100,000 to 150,000 clones, about 80% detected once. Input material: PBMCs. Receptor source: a man aged 25-45 years in good health and CMV-seropositive.

This chain joins TRBV7-2 and TRBJ2-7; D possibly corresponds to TRBD1 (6 bases). V lost 2 bases and J 5 bases, leaving 10 bases between the germline ends. The CDR3 loop spans 13 amino acids. Per the germline V gene, CDR1 is SGHTA and CDR2 is FQGNSA. CDR3 DNA: TGTGCCAGCAGCTTATTCGGACAGAACGAGCAGTACTTC. Its protein product is CASSLFGQNEQYF.

This clone was seen a few times. The chain recombines TRBV2 with TRBJ1-2; D gene unclear. V lost 3 bases, J lost 4 bases, and 12 bases lay in between. The CDR3 loop spans 14 amino acids. Per the germline V gene, CDR1 is SNHLY and CDR2 is FYNNEI. The CDR3 reads CASSDLQFVYGYTF. CDR3 DNA sequence: TGTGCCAGCAGTGACCTACAGTTTGTCTATGGCTACACCTTC.

This clone was detected once. The rearrangement links TRBV13 to TRBJ1-5; maybe TRBD1 (5 bases). CDR1 and CDR2 from the germline V gene are PRHDT and FYEKMQ (reference sequence). V was shortened by 0 bases and J by 2 bases, with 5 bases between the two germline ends. There are 14 residues in the CDR3. The CDR3 loop reads CASSLGQGNQPQHF. CDR3 DNA sequence: TGTGCCAGCAGCTTAGGACAGGGCAATCAGCCCCAGCATTTT.

The chain carries TRBV4-3 and TRBJ2-7; no reliable D call. V dropped 0 bases and J dropped 0 bases, with 9 bases sitting between them. Germline CDR1 and CDR2: LGHNA and YSLEER. This CDR3 has 15 amino acids. CDR3 nucleotide sequence: TGCGCCAGCAGCCAAGACGGTTTCCCCTCCTACGAGCAGTACTTC. It codes for CASSQDGFPSYEQYF.

V is TRBV25-1 and J is TRBJ2-5; TRBD1 agrees at 8 bases. Germline loops: CDR1 MGHDK, CDR2 SYGVNS. V was pared by 3 bases and J by 5 bases, with 2 bases of the junction left unmatched. The CDR3 is 13 residues long. CDR3 DNA sequence: TGTGCCAGCAGTGATCGGGACAGGGAGACCCAGTACTTC. Translating it yields CASSDRDRETQYF.

The chain employs TRBV7-6 and TRBJ2-7; possibly TRBD2 for D (6 bases). This CDR3 comprises 13 residues. Looked up from germline, CDR1 is SGHVS and CDR2 is FNYEAQ. Trimming removed 5 bases from V and 4 bases from J, with 12 bases in between. CDR3 region: CASSPSRGYEQYF. The DNA of the CDR3 is TGTGCCAGCAGCCCCAGTCGGGGGTACGAGCAGTACTTC.

The rearrangement uses TRBV6-7 and TRBJ2-7; maybe TRBD1 (5 bases). TRBV6-7 is an open reading frame whose function is uncertain. V was clipped by 8 bases and J by 3 bases, with 23 bases between them. CDR3 length: 16 residues. The CDR3 sequence: CASRRLSPRQNYEQYF. As DNA, the CDR3 is TGTGCCAGCCGGCGTTTGTCTCCGAGACAGAACTACGAGCAGTACTTC.

The chain employs TRBV6-1 and TRBJ2-3, with TRBD2 identical over 11 bases. The CDR3 sequence is 15 residues long. Germline values: CDR1 MNHNS, CDR2 SASEGT. Trimming cost V 7 bases and J 2 bases; bases outside gene matches: 5. The CDR3 sequence is CASIPGLADTDTQYF. DNA of the CDR3: TGTGCCAGCATCCCGGGACTAGCGGACACAGATACGCAGTATTTT.

The chain recombines TRBV2 with TRBJ1-1; TRBD1 might be the D (5 bases). This CDR3 comprises 12 residues. Germline CDR1 SNHLY, CDR2 FYNNEI. V lost 7 bases and J 10 bases, leaving 16 bases between the germline ends. In DNA form, the CDR3 reads TGTGCCAGCATCCTCGACAGTAGGTCAGCTTTCTTT. This translates into CASILDSRSAFF.